This TCR beta chain was documented in a study of T cell responses to AZD1222 COVID-19 vaccine. V dropped 2 bases and J dropped 2 bases, with 10 bases sitting between them. Germline lookup yields CDR1 LNHDA and CDR2 SQIVND (reference sequence). CDR3 length: 15 residues. Profiling relied on immunoSEQ multiplex PCR, and the TCRdb table lists in-frame clones only, not all of them. This table has about 150,000 clones, less than 95% appearing once. V and J are TRBV19 and TRBJ1-5; no clear D. Sample: peripheral blood, taken on day 0 of AZD1222 vaccination. This sequence was found in an adult in good health. CDR3 region: CASSITPAGNQPQHF. CDR3 in DNA: TGTGCCAGTAGTATAACCCCCGCGGGCAATCAGCCCCAGCATTTT.